This TCR beta chain originates from a study of yellow fever vaccine responses in identical twins (dated by TCRdb to 2016 to 2019). Context from the whole study: In identical twins, the study followed T cell clones that responded to the vaccine with precision. The investigation overall reported the following: The authors reported that the T cell response to vaccination in identical twins appeared partly convergent and partly personalized.

The library came from RT-PCR. TCRdb names Illumina HiSeq 2500 as the instrument used. TCRdb cleaned the public reads at Q25 with fastp, built clones with MiXCR and kept in-frame beta chains. Every CDR3 protein is listed once, alongside the most common genes and DNA of its rows. The sample data list about 6,000 distinct CDR3 sequences, and over 50% of these were observed just once. The ten largest clonotypes hold 4% of the sample. V is cut by 5 bases and J by 1 base, and the space between the germline ends is 12 bases. Via the germline V gene, CDR1 is MNHNS and CDR2 SASEGT. Its CDR3 holds 15 amino acids, cysteine through phenylalanine. Just CDR3 DNA is preserved here, 45 bases in frame from base 1. A word on this clonotype: Its cognate antigen has yet to be identified. No quality values exist for individual bases; no much larger clone is one base distant.

The receptor was derived from a woman aged 18 to 35 who received the yellow fever vaccine. Donor details come from another sample of the same person, matched by shared clones. The sequence joins TRBV6-1 to TRBJ1-5; the D gene remains uncertain. Sequenced here: T cells from blood (PBMCs), unsorted or a sorted subset (not recorded which), sampled before or after yellow fever vaccination (not recorded which). The DNA is TGTGCCAGCAGTCGGACTGACGCAAGCAATCAGCCCCAGCATTTT. It translates as CASSRTDASNQPQHF.